What follows is one T cell receptor beta chain and its context. Its antigen is currently unknown. These data originate in a study of shared clonotypes between healthy human individuals. Study context: CD4 naive and CD4 memory each took three plates per donor, while CD8 naive took two and CD8 memory one.

Clones were sequenced by immunoSEQ multiplex PCR, and TCRdb holds only the in-frame ones, with some missing. This table has roughly 890,000 clones, 85% to 95% appearing once. Naive CD8 cells lacked CD45RO, underwent positive selection for CCR7 and left out terminally differentiated effector memory CD45RA+ cells. Whole-study results and caveats: Memory subsets had estimated richness that was generally smaller than that of naive subsets.

The source is a man aged 25 to 45 in good health. Sequencing used naive CD8+ T cells sorted from blood.

The CDR3 region is CASSQEVMDAEQYF. In DNA, the CDR3 is TGCGCCAGCAGCCAAGAGGTGATGGACGCCGAGCAGTACTTC. The rearrangement links TRBV4-3 to TRBJ2-7; D is unclear. Germline V gives CDR1 LGHNA, CDR2 YSLEER. CDR3 size: 14 residues. Trimming left V 0 bases short and J 6 bases short, with 12 bases between.